This TCR beta chain was sequenced in a study of cytomegalovirus exposure and HLA in healthy donors. Whole-study results and caveats: Later analysis identified 16,000 or so TCR beta sequences associated with HLA alleles, using a false discovery rate threshold of 0.05. Later work found that TCR association rates differed between HLA loci; DRB1 had the most and HLA-C the fewest.

Note on this clone: What it binds is unknown.

Germline V lookup: CDR1 SGHNT, CDR2 YENEEA. Losses at the gene ends were 4 bases for V and 7 bases for J; bases not matched to a gene: 4. The CDR3 extends over 13 amino acids. PCR employed 60 Vbeta and 13 Jbeta primers. The table came from immunoSEQ multiplex PCR; TCRdb's copy has only in-frame clones and leaves some out. The table includes roughly 120,000 clones, 60% to 75% detected once. The clonotype originates from a woman in her forties or fifties in good health and CMV-seropositive. The chain recombines TRBV11-3 with TRBJ2-1; 7 bases align to TRBD1. Sequenced: PBMCs. DNA of the CDR3: TGTGCCAGCAGCTCTCACAGGGGTAATGAGCAGTTCTTC. Its translation: CASSSHRGNEQFF.